A single T cell receptor (beta chain) is shown here with its context. The antigen remains undetermined. Libraries were prepared by immunoSEQ multiplex PCR; TCRdb keeps only in-frame clonotypes and omits some of them. This table holds fewer than 200,000 clones, 85% to 95% found once. The CDR3 covers 18 residues. V was cut by 0 bases and J by 2 bases, with 17 bases left in between. Germline lookup yields CDR1 SGDLS and CDR2 YYNGEE. The sample belongs to a study of T cell responses to AZD1222 COVID-19 vaccine. Whole-study results and caveats: Distributed over spike, vaccine-associated CD4 TCRs predominated at 160-218 and 743-854. The study found Spike-specific TCR breadth and depth rose after two AZD1222 doses.

The TCR sequence derives from an adult in good health. Sequences were derived from peripheral blood, sampled on day 0 of AZD1222 vaccination. The rearrangement uses TRBV9 and TRBJ2-2, with D possibly being TRBD1 (6 bases). The CDR3 coding sequence is TGTGCCAGCAGCGTAGAGACCGCCGGGACACATAACACCGGGGAGCTGTTTTTT. Translating gives CASSVETAGTHNTGELFF.